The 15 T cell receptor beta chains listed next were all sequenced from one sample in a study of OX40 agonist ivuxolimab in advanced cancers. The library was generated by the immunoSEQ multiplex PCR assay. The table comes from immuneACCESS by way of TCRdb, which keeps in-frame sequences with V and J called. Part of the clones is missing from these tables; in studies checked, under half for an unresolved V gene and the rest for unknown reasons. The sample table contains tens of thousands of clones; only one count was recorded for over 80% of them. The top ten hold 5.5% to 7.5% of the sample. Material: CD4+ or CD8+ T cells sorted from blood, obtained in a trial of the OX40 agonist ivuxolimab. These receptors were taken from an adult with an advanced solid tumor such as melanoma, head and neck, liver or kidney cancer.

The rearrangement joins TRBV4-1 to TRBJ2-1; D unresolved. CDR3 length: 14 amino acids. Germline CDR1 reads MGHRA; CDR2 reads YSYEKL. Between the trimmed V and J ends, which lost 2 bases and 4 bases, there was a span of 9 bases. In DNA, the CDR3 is TGCGCCAGCAGCCAACAGGACCTTTACAATGAGCAGTTCTTC. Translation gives CASSQQDLYNEQFF.

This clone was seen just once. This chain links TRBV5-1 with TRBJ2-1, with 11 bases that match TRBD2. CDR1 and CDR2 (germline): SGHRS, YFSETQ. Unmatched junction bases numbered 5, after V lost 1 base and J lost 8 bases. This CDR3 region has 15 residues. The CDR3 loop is CASSLQLAGADEQFF. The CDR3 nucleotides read TGCGCCAGCAGCTTGCAACTAGCGGGAGCAGATGAGCAGTTCTTC.

CDR3 loop: CASSSGLADPEQFF. The CDR3 coding sequence is TGCGCCAGCAGCTCGGGACTAGCGGACCCTGAGCAGTTCTTC. The chain couples TRBV5-1 to TRBJ2-1; 11 nucleotides agree with TRBD2. J lost 9 bases, V lost 3 bases, and 5 bases had no gene match. Germline lookup yields CDR1 SGHRS and CDR2 YFSETQ. The CDR3 totals 14 residues.

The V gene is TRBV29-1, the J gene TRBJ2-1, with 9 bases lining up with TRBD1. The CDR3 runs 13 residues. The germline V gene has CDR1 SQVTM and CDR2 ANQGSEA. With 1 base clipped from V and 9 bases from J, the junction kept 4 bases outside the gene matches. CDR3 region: CSVEGQGGSEQFF. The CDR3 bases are TGCAGCGTTGAAGGACAGGGGGGATCTGAGCAGTTCTTC.

The CDR3, as DNA: TGCGCCAGCACATCGGGACTAGCGGGAGTCTTGGAGCAGTTCTTC. Translating gives CASTSGLAGVLEQFF. V usage is TRBV5-1 and J usage is TRBJ2-1; 14 nucleotides line up with TRBD2. CDR3 length: 15 amino acids. J was trimmed by 10 bases and V by 6 bases; bases with no gene match: 9. Germline V CDR1 and CDR2: SGHRS, YFSETQ.

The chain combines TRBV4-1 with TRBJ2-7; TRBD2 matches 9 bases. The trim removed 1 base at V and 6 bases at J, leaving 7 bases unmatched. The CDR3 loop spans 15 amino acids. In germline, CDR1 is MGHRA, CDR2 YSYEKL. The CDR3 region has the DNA TGCGCCAGCAGCCAAGTCGCTAGCGGGACGCGCGAGCAGTACTTC. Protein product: CASSQVASGTREQYF.

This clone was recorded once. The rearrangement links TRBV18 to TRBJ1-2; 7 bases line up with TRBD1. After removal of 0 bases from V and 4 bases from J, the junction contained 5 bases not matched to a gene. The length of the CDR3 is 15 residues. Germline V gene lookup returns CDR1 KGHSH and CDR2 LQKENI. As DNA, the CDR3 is TGTGCCAGCTCACCACCGACAGGGTATCGCTATGGCTACACCTTC. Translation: CASSPPTGYRYGYTF.

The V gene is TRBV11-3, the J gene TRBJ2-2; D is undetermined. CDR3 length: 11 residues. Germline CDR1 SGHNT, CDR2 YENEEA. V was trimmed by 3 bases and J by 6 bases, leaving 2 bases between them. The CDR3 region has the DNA TGTGCCAGCAGCTTCGCCGGGGAGCTGTTTTTT. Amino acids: CASSFAGELFF.

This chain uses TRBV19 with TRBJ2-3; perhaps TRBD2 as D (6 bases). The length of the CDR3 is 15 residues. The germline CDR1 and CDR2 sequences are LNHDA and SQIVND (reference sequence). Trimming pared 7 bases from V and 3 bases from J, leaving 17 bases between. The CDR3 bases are TGTGCCAGTATCCCCGGGCCAGGGAGGACAGATACGCAGTATTTT. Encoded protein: CASIPGPGRTDTQYF.

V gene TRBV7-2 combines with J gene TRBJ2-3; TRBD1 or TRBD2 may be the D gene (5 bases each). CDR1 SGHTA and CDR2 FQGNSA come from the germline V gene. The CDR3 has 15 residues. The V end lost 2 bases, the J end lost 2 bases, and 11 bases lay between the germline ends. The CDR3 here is CASSLWDAPTDTQYF. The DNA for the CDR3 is TGTGCCAGCAGCTTATGGGACGCACCCACAGATACGCAGTATTTT.

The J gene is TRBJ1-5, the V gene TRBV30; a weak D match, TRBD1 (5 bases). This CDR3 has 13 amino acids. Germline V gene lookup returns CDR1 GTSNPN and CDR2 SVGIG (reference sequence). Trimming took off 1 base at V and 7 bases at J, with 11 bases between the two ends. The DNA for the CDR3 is TGTGCCTGGAGTGCGAAAGGGGAACAGCCCCAGCATTTT. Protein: CAWSAKGEQPQHF.

The CDR3 is CASSLAPGSGSSYNEQFF. CDR3 DNA sequence: TGTGCCAGCAGCTTGGCCCCCGGGAGCGGGAGCTCCTACAATGAGCAGTTCTTC. This chain links TRBV5-4 with TRBJ2-1; TRBD2 matches at 8 bases. CDR1 and CDR2 (germline): SGHNT, YYREEE (reference sequence). J gave up 0 bases and V 0 bases, and 8 bases lay outside the gene matches. The CDR3 has 18 residues.

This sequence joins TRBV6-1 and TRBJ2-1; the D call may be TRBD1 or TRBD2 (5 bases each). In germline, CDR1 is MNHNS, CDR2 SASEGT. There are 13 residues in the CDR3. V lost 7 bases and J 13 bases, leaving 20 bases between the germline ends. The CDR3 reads CASMGVRSLSQFF. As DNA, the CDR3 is TGTGCCAGCATGGGGGTGCGATCCTTGTCCCAGTTCTTC.

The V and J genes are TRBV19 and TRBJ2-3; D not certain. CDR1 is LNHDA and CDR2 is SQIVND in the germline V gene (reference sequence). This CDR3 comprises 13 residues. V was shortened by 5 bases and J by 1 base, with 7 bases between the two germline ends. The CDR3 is CASSHQGTDTQYF. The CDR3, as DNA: TGTGCCAGTAGTCATCAGGGCACAGATACGCAGTATTTT. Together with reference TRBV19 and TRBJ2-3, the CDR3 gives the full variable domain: DGGITQSPKYLFRKEGQNVTLSCEQNLNHDAMYWYRQDPGQGLRLIYYSQIVNDFQKGDIAEGYSVSREKKESFPLTVTSAQKNPTAFYLCASSHQGTDTQYFGPGTRLTVL.

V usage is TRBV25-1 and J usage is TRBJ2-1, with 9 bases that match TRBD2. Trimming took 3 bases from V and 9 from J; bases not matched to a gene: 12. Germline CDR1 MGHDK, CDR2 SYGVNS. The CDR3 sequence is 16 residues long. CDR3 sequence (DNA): TGTGCCAGCAGTGATCTCGGGGGGGTAGCGGGAGCTGAGCAGTTCTTC. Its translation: CASSDLGGVAGAEQFF.